This T cell receptor beta chain was captured in a study of cytomegalovirus exposure and HLA in healthy donors. Study-level findings and limits: Later findings reportedly placed an Asian-associated ancestry cluster below the roughly 690-donor mean for N-insertions.

In regard to this clone: Its antigen is not known.

Per the germline V gene, CDR1 is MNHNY and CDR2 is SVGAGI (reference sequence). The V segment lost 4 bases and the J segment 1 base; nucleotides outside the gene matches: 1. This CDR3 has 14 residues. PCR involved 60 Vbeta and 13 Jbeta primers. Authors' methods: Around 76 million unique TCR beta chains, 10 million to 14 million shared, were counted in a later analysis. Libraries were prepared by immunoSEQ multiplex PCR; TCRdb keeps only in-frame clonotypes and omits some of them. The DNA gave D and trimming, while V, J and clone size come from that table. The sample holds around 150,000 clones, about 71% seen once.

This rearrangement joins TRBV6-6 to TRBJ1-1; 9 positions match TRBD1. This clonotype originated in a man aged 45-60 years in good health and CMV-seronegative. The sample consisted of PBMCs. CDR3 residues: CASSSGQGNTEAFF. CDR3 DNA sequence: TGTGCCAGCAGTTCGGGACAGGGGAACACTGAAGCTTTCTTT.